A single sample gave rise to the 27 T cell receptor beta chains below, sequenced in a study of Ad26.COV2.S vaccination and SARS-CoV-2 variants. Assay used: immunoSEQ multiplex PCR; TCRdb lists only in-frame clones, some missing. The table lists a few hundred thousand clones, around 86% of them singletons. Treatment noted: about 20 received Ad26.COV2.S at low or high dose, single or two shots; a few received placebo; per-sample allocation not given. Samples were taken on day 63 after the first vaccine or placebo injection. This sample comprised peripheral blood, obtained in a trial of Ad26.COV2.S vaccine versus placebo. Receptors were obtained from a person aged 18 to 65 who received the Ad26.COV2.S COVID-19 vaccine or a placebo.

The rearrangement joins TRBV4-3 to TRBJ2-1; 8 bases are a match to TRBD2. Germline V gene lookup returns CDR1 LGHNA and CDR2 YSLEER. This CDR3 has 16 residues. Losses at the gene ends were 0 bases for V and 6 bases for J; bases not matched to a gene: 7. CDR3 nucleotide sequence: TGCGCCAGCAGCCAAGATTTCCAGCGGGGGCCCAATGAGCAGTTCTTC. This sequence encodes CASSQDFQRGPNEQFF.

The rearrangement joins TRBV2 to TRBJ2-7; TRBD1 is a possible D gene (6 bases). This CDR3 has 12 amino acids. The germline CDR1 and CDR2 sequences are SNHLY and FYNNEI. The V and J ends lost 6 bases and 0 bases respectively, with 6 bases between them. CDR3 protein: CASRQGSYEQYF. For the CDR3, the DNA is TGTGCCAGCAGACAGGGCTCCTACGAGCAGTACTTC.

The chain joins TRBV15 to TRBJ1-3, with 9 positions matching TRBD1. From germline, CDR1 is LNHNV and CDR2 YYDKDF (reference sequence). The CDR3 loop spans 16 amino acids. Unmatched junction bases numbered 9, after V lost 5 bases and J lost 4 bases. Here the CDR3 DNA reads TGTGCCACCAGCGGGCAGGGACAGGGCGGAGGAAACACCATATATTTT. It encodes CATSGQGQGGGNTIYF.

CDR3 loop: CASSILGTSGNTIYF. The CDR3 region has the DNA TGTGCCAGTAGTATTTTAGGCACCTCTGGAAACACCATATATTTT. This chain uses TRBV19 with TRBJ1-3; D is undetermined. The CDR3 contains 15 residues. Trimming took 3 bases from V and 0 from J, leaving 9 bases between them. Germline V gene data show CDR1 as LNHDA and CDR2 as SQIVND (reference sequence).

The rearrangement joins TRBV5-1 to TRBJ2-5, with TRBD2 matching 10 bases. Germline-derived CDR1 and CDR2 are SGHRS and YFSETQ. J lost 1 base, V lost 7 bases, and 7 bases had no gene match. This CDR3 is 15 amino acids long. CDR3 coding DNA: TGCGCCAGCGGCAGAGCGGGGGGGCCCCAAGAGACCCAGTACTTC. Translating gives CASGRAGGPQETQYF.

The chain carries TRBV30 and TRBJ1-2, with D perhaps matching TRBD1 (6 bases). Germline loops: CDR1 GTSNPN, CDR2 SVGIG (reference sequence). This CDR3 has 15 amino acids. V lost 1 base, J lost 0 bases, and 12 bases lay in between. The CDR3 protein is CAWSGPRDTNYGYTF. CDR3 sequence (DNA): TGTGCCTGGAGTGGACCCCGGGACACTAACTATGGCTACACCTTC. The full variable domain, with the rest looked up from reference TRBV30 and TRBJ1-2, is SQTIHQWPATLVQPVGSPLSLECTVEGTSNPNLYWYRQAAGRGLQLLFYSVGIGQISSEVPQNLSASRPQDRQFILSSKKLLLSDSGFYLCAWSGPRDTNYGYTFGSGTRLTVV.

The genes are TRBV7-6 and TRBJ2-6; D gene ambiguous. The CDR3 runs to 15 residues. CDR1 is SGHVS and CDR2 is FNYEAQ in the germline V gene. V was trimmed by 1 base and J by 2 bases, leaving 6 bases between them. DNA of the CDR3: TGTGCCAGCAGCTTAGGGGCGGCTGGGGCCAACGTCCTGACTTTC. Its protein is CASSLGAAGANVLTF.

The chain uses TRBV6-2 or TRBV6-3 and TRBJ2-7, with a weak D call TRBD1 (5 bases). This CDR3 is 13 amino acids long. V was shortened by 4 bases and J by 3 bases, with 10 bases between the two germline ends. Germline loops: CDR1 MNHEY, CDR2 SVGEGT. The CDR3 region has the DNA TGTGCCAGCAGTTCTATCGACAGCTACGAGCAGTACTTC. Residues: CASSSIDSYEQYF.

The chain carries TRBV27 and TRBJ2-3; D perhaps matches TRBD1 (5 bases). This CDR3 contains 16 residues. Per germline, CDR1 MNHEY and CDR2 SMNVEV (reference sequence). With 2 bases removed from V and 0 bases from J, the gap between germline ends came to 12 bases. The CDR3 is CASSLGQGPSTDTQYF. Here the CDR3 DNA reads TGTGCCAGCAGTTTAGGCCAGGGTCCGAGCACAGATACGCAGTATTTT.

The J gene is TRBJ2-3, the V gene TRBV5-1; 9 bases match TRBD1. This CDR3 spans 17 amino acids. The V and J ends lost 2 bases and 3 bases, in that order; junction bases with no gene match: 10. Germline loops: CDR1 SGHRS, CDR2 YFSETQ. The CDR3 DNA reads as TGCGCCAGCAGCTTTGGGACCGGGACAGGGCTAACAGATACGCAGTATTTT. This sequence encodes CASSFGTGTGLTDTQYF.

Only a few counts were recorded for this clone. V and J are TRBV5-1 and TRBJ1-5; D gene ambiguous. V dropped 0 bases and J dropped 7 bases, with 14 bases sitting between them. Germline CDR1 and CDR2: SGHRS and YFSETQ. This CDR3 has 15 amino acids. The CDR3 DNA sequence: TGCGCCAGCAGCTTGGCCGGGGAGGAGTGGCAGCCCCAGCATTTT. The encoded protein is CASSLAGEEWQPQHF. Full variable domain (outside the CDR3, taken from reference TRBV5-1 and TRBJ1-5): KAGVTQTPRYLIKTRGQQVTLSCSPISGHRSVSWYQQTPGQGLQFLFEYFSETQRNKGNFPGRFSGRQFSNSRSEMNVSTLELGDSALYLCASSLAGEEWQPQHFGDGTRLSIL.

V gene TRBV4-2 combines with J gene TRBJ1-6; no definite D call. CDR3 length: 13 residues. Deletions cut 0 bases from V and 8 bases from J, with 5 bases between. Germline V lookup: CDR1 LGHNA, CDR2 YNFKEQ. The CDR3 coding sequence is TGTGCCAGCAGCCAAGATGGGTATTCACCCCTCCACTTT. This sequence encodes CASSQDGYSPLHF.

The CDR3 region is CASSHRTGPSDTQYF. In DNA form, the CDR3 reads TGTGCCAGCAGCCACAGGACAGGGCCGTCAGATACGCAGTATTTT. The chain uses TRBV14 and TRBJ2-3, with 8 positions matching TRBD1. Per the germline V gene, CDR1 is SGHDN and CDR2 is FVKESK. Germline trimming cut 3 bases from V and 4 bases from J; bases unmatched to any gene: 6. This CDR3 has 15 residues.

Regarding this clone: The sample holds other DNA sequences that translate to the same CDR3. The V and J genes are TRBV4-2 and TRBJ1-5; 10 bases align to TRBD1. Germline values: CDR1 LGHNA, CDR2 YNFKEQ. This CDR3 contains 15 residues. The V segment lost 1 base and the J segment 4 bases; nucleotides outside the gene matches: 1. CDR3 sequence (DNA): TGTGCCAGCAGCCAAGGGACAGGGGGTAATCAGCCCCAGCATTTT. As protein: CASSQGTGGNQPQHF.

The chain combines TRBV7-6 with TRBJ2-3; unclear D gene. Germline V CDR1 and CDR2: SGHVS, FNYEAQ. The CDR3 spans 14 residues. The V end was cut by 2 bases, the J end by 0 bases, with 6 bases between. The CDR3 spells CASSLSRSTDTQYF. In DNA, the CDR3 is TGTGCCAGCAGCTTAAGCCGTAGCACAGATACGCAGTATTTT.

This clone appeared a single time. The chain joins TRBV4-3 to TRBJ2-7; 7 nucleotides agree with TRBD1. Trimming cost V 0 bases and J 3 bases; bases outside gene matches: 5. Per germline, CDR1 LGHNA and CDR2 YSLEER. The CDR3 spans 15 residues. As DNA, the CDR3 is TGCGCCAGCAGCCAAGATTCGGGACAGCTCTACGAGCAGTACTTC. Its translation is CASSQDSGQLYEQYF.

This clone was observed at least ten times. The V gene is TRBV5-5, the J gene TRBJ1-1; D is ambiguous. Trimming removed 0 bases from V and 2 bases from J, with 5 bases in between. Germline V gene lookup returns CDR1 SGHKS and CDR2 YYEKEE (reference sequence). The CDR3 spans 13 residues. The CDR3 sequence: CASSLVANTEAFF. The CDR3 nucleotides read TGTGCCAGCAGCTTGGTGGCAAACACTGAAGCTTTCTTT.

V gene TRBV4-1 combines with J gene TRBJ2-3, with D possibly TRBD2 on 6 matching bases. Trimming removed 4 bases from V and 0 bases from J, with 8 bases in between. The CDR3 length is 14 residues. The germline gives CDR1 MGHRA, CDR2 YSYEKL. CDR3 protein: CASSRGLSTDTQYF. CDR3 coding DNA: TGCGCCAGCAGCCGGGGACTTAGCACAGATACGCAGTATTTT.

The J gene is TRBJ2-1, the V gene TRBV4-1, with 12 bases that match TRBD2. This CDR3 has 16 residues. Germline V CDR1 and CDR2: MGHRA, YSYEKL. The V and J ends lost 1 base and 4 bases, in that order; junction bases with no gene match: 2. The chain's CDR3 is CASSQVTSGGYNEQFF. The CDR3 DNA follows: TGCGCCAGCAGCCAAGTAACTAGCGGGGGGTACAATGAGCAGTTCTTC.

With regard to this clone: The sample contains more than one DNA sequence encoding this CDR3. The rearrangement uses TRBV7-2 and TRBJ2-3; D uncertain. The V end lost 3 bases, the J end lost 3 bases, and 7 bases lay between the germline ends. The CDR3 is 13 residues long. The germline V gene has CDR1 SGHTA and CDR2 FQGNSA. In DNA, the CDR3 is TGTGCCAGCAGCTTGGACCGGACAGATACGCAGTATTTT. Translated: CASSLDRTDTQYF.

About this clone itself: A junction boundary mismatches the germline segment, possibly from a read error. The chain has TRBV7-2 and TRBJ2-3; TRBD1 is a possible D gene (6 bases). Germline assignment: CDR1 SGHTA and CDR2 FQGNSA. The CDR3 runs to 15 residues. Here the CDR3 reads CAIRWGLKGTDTQYF. The CDR3, as DNA: TGCGCCATACGGTGGGGGCTTAAAGGCACAGATACGCAGTATTTT.

V and J are TRBV10-3 and TRBJ1-5, with 7 bases matching TRBD1. Germline V gene sequence: CDR1 ENHRY, CDR2 SYGVKD. With 4 bases clipped from V and 3 bases from J, the junction kept 3 bases outside the gene matches. The CDR3 runs to 14 residues. CDR3 in amino acids: CAISGQGDNQPQHF. The CDR3 nucleotides read TGTGCCATCAGTGGACAGGGTGACAATCAGCCCCAGCATTTT.

This clone was seen only a few times. The V gene is TRBV5-1, the J gene TRBJ1-1, with 12 bases aligning to TRBD1. CDR3 length equals 18 residues. The J segment lost 1 base and the V segment lost 4 bases, leaving 11 bases of the junction unmatched. Germline CDR1 is SGHRS and CDR2 is YFSETQ. The CDR3 here is CASSPRPGQGAANTEAFF. The DNA of the CDR3 is TGCGCCAGCAGCCCTAGGCCGGGACAGGGGGCAGCGAACACTGAAGCTTTCTTT.

This clone was found once. V and J are TRBV5-1 and TRBJ1-4; 8 bases map to TRBD1. The CDR3 extends over 18 amino acids. Trimming took 2 bases from V and 1 from J; bases not matched to a gene: 10. Germline assignment: CDR1 SGHRS and CDR2 YFSETQ. The CDR3 DNA reads as TGCGCCAGCAGCTTCGGGCGATCAGGGGGCCGAACTAATGAAAAACTGTTTTTT. This codes for CASSFGRSGGRTNEKLFF.

The V gene is TRBV14, the J gene TRBJ2-2, with D perhaps matching TRBD1 (6 bases). V was pared by 4 bases and J by 0 bases, with 9 bases between. Germline values: CDR1 SGHDN, CDR2 FVKESK. This CDR3 contains 15 residues. The CDR3 loop reads CASSPGHPNTGELFF. DNA for the CDR3: TGTGCCAGCAGCCCGGGACACCCGAACACCGGGGAGCTGTTTTTT.

The CDR3 DNA is TGTGCCACCGTCGAGGTGGTTTCGAAGGGGGTTGAAGCTTTCTTT. This gives the protein CATVEVVSKGVEAFF. The chain links TRBV10-3 to TRBJ1-1; D is perhaps TRBD1 (6 bases). V lost 10 bases and J lost 7, with 25 bases in between. In germline, CDR1 is ENHRY, CDR2 SYGVKD. The CDR3 covers 15 residues.

This CDR3 reads CASSYPLAGGPDEQFF. The CDR3 DNA sequence: TGTGCCAGCAGTTACCCCCTAGCGGGGGGGCCGGACGAGCAGTTCTTC. V usage is TRBV6-5 and J usage is TRBJ2-1, with TRBD2 matching over 12 bases. After removal of 2 bases from V and 10 bases from J, the junction contained 9 bases not matched to a gene. Germline CDR1 MNHEY, CDR2 SVGAGI. CDR3 length: 16 amino acids.